The 10 T cell receptor beta chains below come from one sample, sequenced in a study of T cell responses to AZD1222 COVID-19 vaccine. This table comes from immunoSEQ multiplex PCR, and its TCRdb copy is limited to in-frame clones, with some not included. In the table there are fewer than 90,000 clones, about 90% of which are singletons. This specimen was peripheral blood, taken 28 days after the second AZD1222 dose. All receptors derive from an adult who received the AZD1222 COVID-19 vaccine.

The rearrangement joins TRBV21-1 to TRBJ1-1; the table names TRBD1, a call not compared with the DNA. TRBV21-1 is shown as a pseudogene. There are 16 residues in the CDR3. In nucleotides, the CDR3 is TGTGCCAGCAGCAAAGATCGGGTGGACAGGAACACTGAAGCTTTCTTT. This codes for CASSKDRVDRNTEAFF.

This clone has a single count. CDR3 DNA sequence: TGTGCCAGCAGTGGGCCCCCTGGGACAGGAGCCTACGAGCAGTACTTC. The encoded protein is CASSGPPGTGAYEQYF. This chain connects TRBV2 to TRBJ2-7, with 8 bases fitting TRBD1. The V gene end was trimmed by 4 bases and the J gene end by 2 bases; junction bases not matched to a gene: 10. Germline V gene data show CDR1 as SNHLY and CDR2 as FYNNEI. The CDR3 spans 16 residues.

In this sample, this clone turned up a few times. The V call is TRBV19, the J call TRBJ2-3, with a weak D call TRBD2 (6 bases). V lost 6 bases and J lost 5, with 12 bases in between. The CDR3 spans 13 residues. CDR1 and CDR2 (germline): LNHDA, SQIVND (reference sequence). The CDR3: CASRRGNGDTQYF. The DNA for the CDR3 is TGTGCCAGTAGACGCGGGAATGGAGATACGCAGTATTTT.

The V gene is TRBV5-1, the J gene TRBJ2-3, with D hard to call. The germline V gene encodes CDR1 SGHRS and CDR2 YFSETQ. This CDR3 is 15 amino acids long. V gave up 0 bases and J gave up 1 base, with 9 bases separating them. The CDR3 region is CASSLAEDGTDTQYF. The CDR3 region has the DNA TGCGCCAGCAGCTTGGCCGAGGACGGCACAGATACGCAGTATTTT.

The V call is TRBV6-5, the J call TRBJ2-2; TRBD2 matches at 8 bases. This CDR3 region has 15 residues. Germline-derived CDR1 and CDR2 are MNHEY and SVGAGI. Trimming removed 6 bases from V and 4 bases from J; junction bases left unmatched: 7. The CDR3 reads CASRAGAGSTGELFF. The CDR3 DNA sequence: TGTGCCAGCAGAGCGGGGGCTGGCTCCACCGGGGAGCTGTTTTTT.

This clone turned up a few times. This chain joins TRBV3-1 (or the pseudogene TRBV3-2) and TRBJ2-6; D gene uncertain. V was clipped by 8 bases and J by 0 bases, with 11 bases between them. Germline V gene data show CDR1 as LGHDT and CDR2 as YNNKEL (reference sequence). CDR3 length equals 15 residues. The CDR3 loop is CASHPDNSGANVLTF. The CDR3 bases are TGTGCCAGCCACCCAGACAACTCTGGGGCCAACGTCCTGACTTTC.

The rearrangement uses TRBV24-1 and TRBJ2-1; 10 bases fit TRBD2. Germline CDR1 is KGHDR and CDR2 is SFDVKD. V lost 4 bases to trimming and J lost 1 base; unmatched junction nucleotides: 18. The CDR3 length is 21 residues. The DNA of the CDR3 is TGTGCCACCAGTGACCCCAGTCTGGGACTAGCGTTAACCGGGTCCTACAATGAGCAGTTCTTC. The encoded protein is CATSDPSLGLALTGSYNEQFF.

The chain has TRBV28 and TRBJ1-1; 10 nucleotides agree with TRBD1. The junction had 6 bases not matched to a gene; V was cut back by 5 bases and J by 3 bases. This CDR3 region has 15 residues. CDR1 and CDR2 (germline): MDHEN, SYDVKM. CDR3: CASSIPGQGYTEAFF. The CDR3 DNA is TGTGCCAGCAGTATTCCGGGACAGGGGTACACTGAAGCTTTCTTT. Supplemented by reference TRBV28 and TRBJ1-1, the full variable domain reads DVKVTQSSRYLVKRTGEKVFLECVQDMDHENMFWYRQDPGLGLRLIYFSYDVKMKEKGDIPEGYSVSREKKERFSLILESASTNQTSMYLCASSIPGQGYTEAFFGQGTRLTVV.

As DNA, the CDR3 is TGTGCCAGCAGATATCGGGACCGTAGGGGTGGCTACACCTTC. Protein product: CASRYRDRRGGYTF. The chain links TRBV28 to TRBJ1-2; possible D gene TRBD1, 5 bases. The V end lost 6 bases, the J end lost 7 bases, and 18 bases lay between the germline ends. The germline V gene has CDR1 MDHEN and CDR2 SYDVKM. The CDR3 consists of 14 residues.

The chain is built from TRBV5-1 and TRBJ2-1; 9 nucleotides line up with TRBD2. Germline-derived CDR1 and CDR2 are SGHRS and YFSETQ. The trim removed 5 bases at V and 8 bases at J, leaving 5 bases unmatched. The CDR3 loop spans 13 amino acids. The CDR3 is CASRELAGYEQFF. The CDR3 nucleotides read TGCGCCAGCAGAGAACTAGCGGGCTATGAGCAGTTCTTC.